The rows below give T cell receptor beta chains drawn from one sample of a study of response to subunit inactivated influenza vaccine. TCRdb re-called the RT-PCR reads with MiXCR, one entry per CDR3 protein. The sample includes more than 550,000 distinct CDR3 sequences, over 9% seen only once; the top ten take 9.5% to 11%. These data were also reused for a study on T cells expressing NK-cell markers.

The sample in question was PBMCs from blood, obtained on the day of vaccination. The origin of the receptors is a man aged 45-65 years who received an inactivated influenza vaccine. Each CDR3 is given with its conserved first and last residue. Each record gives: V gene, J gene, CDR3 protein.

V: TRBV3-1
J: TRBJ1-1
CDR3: CASSLRTGHTEAFF

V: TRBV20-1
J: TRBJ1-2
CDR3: CSARDRGAKGHGYTF

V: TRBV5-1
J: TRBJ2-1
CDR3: CASRATRGEQFF

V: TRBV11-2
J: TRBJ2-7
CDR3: CASSSEPSSRAFYEQYF

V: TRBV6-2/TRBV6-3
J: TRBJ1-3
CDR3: CASSYSGGNTIYF

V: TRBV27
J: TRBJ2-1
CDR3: CASRFRLAASYNEQFF

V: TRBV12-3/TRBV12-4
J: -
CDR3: CASSFRGGTQYF

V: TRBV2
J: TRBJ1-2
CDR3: CASEQGASYGYTF

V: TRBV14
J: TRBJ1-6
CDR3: CASSPKRGYNSPLHF

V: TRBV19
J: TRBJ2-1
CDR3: CASSIQTLPLNEQFF

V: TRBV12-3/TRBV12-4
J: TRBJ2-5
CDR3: CASSSGQGVQETQYF

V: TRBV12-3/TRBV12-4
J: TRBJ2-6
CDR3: CASTFRDRVLSGANVLTF

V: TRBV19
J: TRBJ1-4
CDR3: CASRIQVSNEKLFF

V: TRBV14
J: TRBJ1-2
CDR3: CASSQLRGAIGYTF

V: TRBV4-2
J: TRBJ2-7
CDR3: CASSQVIERSYEQYF

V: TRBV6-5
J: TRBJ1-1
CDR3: CASSYGGGYTEAFF

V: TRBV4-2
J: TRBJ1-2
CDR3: CASSQLGQGGVGYTF

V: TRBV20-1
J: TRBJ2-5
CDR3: CSASLFSQETQYF

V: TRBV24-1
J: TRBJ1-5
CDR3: CATSANQGKGNQPQHF

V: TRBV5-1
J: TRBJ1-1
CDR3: CASSATGGVATEAFF

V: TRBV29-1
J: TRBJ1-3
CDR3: CSVLDGFSGNTIYF

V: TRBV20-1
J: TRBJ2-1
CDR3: CSADLAAGANEQFF

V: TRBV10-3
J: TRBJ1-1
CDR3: CATGQGTEAFF

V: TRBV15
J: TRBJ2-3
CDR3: CATRTEDTQYF

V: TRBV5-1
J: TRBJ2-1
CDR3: CASSLGSILGNEQFF

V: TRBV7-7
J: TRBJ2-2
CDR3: CATGHLMEAGELFF